This T cell receptor beta chain derives from a study of T cell responses to AZD1222 COVID-19 vaccine (dated by TCRdb to the early 2020s). The study in broad terms: A total of under 250 trial participants underwent TCR sequencing, of whom around 210 had received two doses of AZD1222 and 26 had received two doses of the MenACWY control vaccine. Trial participants were enrolled by age into 18-55, 56-69 and 70-plus year subgroups, with about 150, 28 and 57 TCR-sequenced participants respectively. The full study reports these points: Most participants were white British and females outnumbered males, and the authors suggested that clonal diversity may have been underestimated. Conclusions about previously exposed vaccinees are limited because only a handful of AZD1222 recipients were SARS-CoV-2 seropositive at baseline. Because no day 14 peak-response samples were available, the repertoires could be characterized only after the peak T cell response. A significant rise in spike-specific TCR breadth and depth was observed after two AZD1222 doses relative to day 0 and relative to MenACWY recipients. Epitopes outside the regions mutated in the B.1.351 and B.1.1.7 variants were reportedly recognized by nearly half of the unique spike-specific TCRs. The 56-69-year group was small, and its depth increase did not reach significance, likely because of low power. CD4 TCRs associated with the vaccine covered the entire spike protein, and the dominant responses were in regions 160-218 and 743-854.

The CDR3 regions of human TCRbeta chains were analyzed by immunosequencing. In the source study's methods: Repertoire TCRs were checked for matches against a reference library of SARS-CoV-2-specific TCRs that had been generated using the MIRA antigen-specificity platform. Breadth was defined as the fraction of unique TCRs that were SARS-CoV-2-associated, and depth was defined as the fraction of total T cells that were SARS-CoV-2-associated. Using the MIRA data, each spike-specific TCR was mapped to the spike region that the TCR reacts to and placed in a CD4 or CD8 class. Log10-transformed breadth and depth values were compared by one-way ANOVA with Sidak's multiple comparisons tests. The immuneACCESS repertoire file appears here via TCRdb, limited to in-frame rearrangements. These files lack a portion of the clones; in checked studies, under half of the deficit traces to unresolved V genes, and the cause of the others is not known. V and J calls and clone size are given by that table; D and trimming were obtained from the DNA. Here the sample has 100,000 or so clones; about 86% occur a single time. 4.5% to 7% of the sample lies in the top ten.

The intended sense of this specimen's time point label: about 28 days (+/-7) after the second vaccine dose. AZD1222 recipients whose second dose came at about 4 weeks and those whose second dose came at about 12 weeks were combined into one group, since spike-specific TCR depth and breadth did not differ between the two schedules. Vaccinee samples came from UK trials COV001 and COV002, including a single-blind randomized controlled phase 2/3 trial of AZD1222 (ChAdOx1 nCoV-19) in healthy adults. For TCRbeta chain sequencing, PBMC samples were collected from trial participants at day 0 and at day 28 after the second dose. Concerning this clone itself: This receptor's antigen is unknown. No clone much larger than this one lies a single base away; base qualities are absent.

The CDR3 covers 13 residues, taking in both the cysteine and the phenylalanine. Only CDR3 DNA remains: 39 bases, in frame from the first base. After removal of 3 bases from V and 11 bases from J, the junction retains 5 bases not matched to a gene. CDR1 and CDR2 are read off the germline V gene (reference sequence) as LGHDT and YNNKEL. This receptor was obtained from an adult who received the AZD1222 COVID-19 vaccine. The chain links TRBV3-1 (or the pseudogene TRBV3-2) with TRBJ1-3, with 9 bases matching TRBD1. The sequencing here drew on peripheral blood, taken 28 days after the second AZD1222 dose. The CDR3 region reads CASSQGTGKAIYF. DNA sequence: TGTGCCAGCAGCCAGGGGACAGGGAAGGCCATATATTTT.